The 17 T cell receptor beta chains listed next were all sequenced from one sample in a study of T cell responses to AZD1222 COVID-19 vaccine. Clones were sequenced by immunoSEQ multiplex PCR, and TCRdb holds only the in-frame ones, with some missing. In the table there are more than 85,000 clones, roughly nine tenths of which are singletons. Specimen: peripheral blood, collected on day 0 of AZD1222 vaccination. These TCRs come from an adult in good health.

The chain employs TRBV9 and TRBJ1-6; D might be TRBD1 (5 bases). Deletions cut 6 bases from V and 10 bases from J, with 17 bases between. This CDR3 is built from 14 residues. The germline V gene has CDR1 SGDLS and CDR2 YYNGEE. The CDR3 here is CASTSTPGNSPLHF. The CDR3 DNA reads TGTGCCAGCACCAGCACTCCAGGGAACTCACCCCTCCACTTT. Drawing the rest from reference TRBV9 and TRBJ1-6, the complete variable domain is DSGVTQTPKHLITATGQRVTLRCSPRSGDLSVYWYQQSLDQGLQFLIQYYNGEERAKGNILERFSAQQFPDLHSELNLSSLELGDSALYFCASTSTPGNSPLHFGNGTRLTVT.

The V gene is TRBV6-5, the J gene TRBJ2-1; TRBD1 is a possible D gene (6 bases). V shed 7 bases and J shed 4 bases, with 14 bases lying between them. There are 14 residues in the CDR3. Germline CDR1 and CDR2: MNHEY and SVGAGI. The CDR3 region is CASIRTATYNEQFF. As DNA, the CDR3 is TGTGCCAGCATTAGGACAGCTACTTACAATGAGCAGTTCTTC.

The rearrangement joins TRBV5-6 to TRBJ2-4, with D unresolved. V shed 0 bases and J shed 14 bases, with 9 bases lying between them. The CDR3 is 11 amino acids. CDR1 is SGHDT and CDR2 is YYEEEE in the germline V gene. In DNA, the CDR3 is TGTGCCAGCAGCTTGGGCCCTATCGAGTACTTC. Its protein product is CASSLGPIEYF.

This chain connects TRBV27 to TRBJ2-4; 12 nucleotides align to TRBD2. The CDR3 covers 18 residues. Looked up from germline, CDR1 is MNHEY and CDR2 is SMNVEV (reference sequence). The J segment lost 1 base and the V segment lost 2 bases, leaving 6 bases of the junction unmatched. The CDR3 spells CASSLIGLAGIAKNIQYF. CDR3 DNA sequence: TGTGCCAGCAGTTTAATTGGACTAGCGGGGATCGCCAAAAACATTCAGTACTTC.

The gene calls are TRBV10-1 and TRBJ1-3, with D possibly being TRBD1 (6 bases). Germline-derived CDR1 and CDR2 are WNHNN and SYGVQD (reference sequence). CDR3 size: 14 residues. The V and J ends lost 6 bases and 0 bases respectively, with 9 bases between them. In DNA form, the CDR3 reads TGCGCCAGCAGGGGACAAGACTCTGGAAACACCATATATTTT. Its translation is CASRGQDSGNTIYF.

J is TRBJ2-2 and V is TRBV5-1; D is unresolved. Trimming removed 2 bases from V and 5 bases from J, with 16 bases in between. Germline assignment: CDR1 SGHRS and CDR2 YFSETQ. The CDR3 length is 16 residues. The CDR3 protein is CASSFGAGRVTGELFF. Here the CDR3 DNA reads TGCGCCAGCAGCTTTGGCGCTGGACGGGTGACCGGGGAGCTGTTTTTT.

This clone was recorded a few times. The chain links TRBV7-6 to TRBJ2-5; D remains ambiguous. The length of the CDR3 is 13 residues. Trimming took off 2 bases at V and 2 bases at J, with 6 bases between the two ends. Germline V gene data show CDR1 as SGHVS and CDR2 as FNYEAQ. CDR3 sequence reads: CASSLIGQETQYF. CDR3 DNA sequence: TGTGCCAGCAGCTTAATAGGTCAAGAGACCCAGTACTTC.

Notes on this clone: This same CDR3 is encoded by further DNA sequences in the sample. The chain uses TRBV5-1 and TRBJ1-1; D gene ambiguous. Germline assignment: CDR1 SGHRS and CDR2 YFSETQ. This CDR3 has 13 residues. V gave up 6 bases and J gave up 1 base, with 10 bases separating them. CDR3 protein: CASTTRENTEAFF. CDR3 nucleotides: TGCGCCAGCACCACCCGGGAGAACACTGAAGCTTTCTTT. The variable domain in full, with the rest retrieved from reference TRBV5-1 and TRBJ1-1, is KAGVTQTPRYLIKTRGQQVTLSCSPISGHRSVSWYQQTPGQGLQFLFEYFSETQRNKGNFPGRFSGRQFSNSRSEMNVSTLELGDSALYLCASTTRENTEAFFGQGTRLTVV.

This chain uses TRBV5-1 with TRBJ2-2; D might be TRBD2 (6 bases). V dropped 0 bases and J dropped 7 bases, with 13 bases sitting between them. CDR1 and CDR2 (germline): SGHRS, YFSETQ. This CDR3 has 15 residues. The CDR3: CASSLGGSGYGELFF. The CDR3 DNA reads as TGCGCCAGCAGCTTGGGAGGTAGCGGATACGGGGAGCTGTTTTTT.

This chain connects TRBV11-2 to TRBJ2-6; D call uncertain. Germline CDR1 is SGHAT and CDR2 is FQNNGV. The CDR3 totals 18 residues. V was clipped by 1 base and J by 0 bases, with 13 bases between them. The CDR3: CASSLGSSLSSGANVLTF. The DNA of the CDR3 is TGTGCCAGCAGCTTAGGGTCGTCTTTAAGCTCTGGGGCCAACGTCCTGACTTTC.

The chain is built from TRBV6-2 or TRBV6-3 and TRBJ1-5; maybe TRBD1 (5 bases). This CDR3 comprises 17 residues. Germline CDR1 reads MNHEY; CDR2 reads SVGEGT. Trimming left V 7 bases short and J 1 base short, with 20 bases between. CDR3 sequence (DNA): TGTGCCAGCACCCCATGGGGACTGCGGCCGAGCAATCAGCCCCAGCATTTT. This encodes CASTPWGLRPSNQPQHF.

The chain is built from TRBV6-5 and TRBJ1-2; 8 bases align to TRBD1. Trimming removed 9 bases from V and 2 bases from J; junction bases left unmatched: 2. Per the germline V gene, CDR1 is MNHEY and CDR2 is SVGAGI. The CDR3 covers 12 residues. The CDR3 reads CASRTGNYGYTF. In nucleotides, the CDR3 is TGTGCCAGTAGGACAGGGAACTATGGCTACACCTTC.

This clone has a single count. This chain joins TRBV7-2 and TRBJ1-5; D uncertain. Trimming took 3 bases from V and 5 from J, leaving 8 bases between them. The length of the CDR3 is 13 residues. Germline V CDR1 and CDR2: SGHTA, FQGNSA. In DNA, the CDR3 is TGTGCCAGCAGCTTCGAGAGGGATCAGCCCCAGCATTTT. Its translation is CASSFERDQPQHF.

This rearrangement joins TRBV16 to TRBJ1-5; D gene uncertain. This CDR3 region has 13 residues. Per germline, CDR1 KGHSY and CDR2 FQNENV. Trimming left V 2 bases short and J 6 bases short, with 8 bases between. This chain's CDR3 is CASSQTLGQPQHF. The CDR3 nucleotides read TGTGCCAGCAGCCAAACGCTGGGTCAGCCCCAGCATTTT.

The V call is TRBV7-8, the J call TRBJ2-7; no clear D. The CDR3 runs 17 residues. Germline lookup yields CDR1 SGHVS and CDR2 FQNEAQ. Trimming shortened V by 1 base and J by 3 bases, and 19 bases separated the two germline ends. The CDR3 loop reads CASSLDASASSFYEQYF. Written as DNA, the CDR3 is TGTGCCAGCAGCTTAGACGCCAGCGCTTCTTCTTTCTACGAGCAGTACTTC.

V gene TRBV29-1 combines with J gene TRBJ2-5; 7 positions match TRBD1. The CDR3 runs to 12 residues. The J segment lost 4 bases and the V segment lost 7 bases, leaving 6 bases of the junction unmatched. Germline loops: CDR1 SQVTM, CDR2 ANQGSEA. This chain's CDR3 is CSAYRGPETQYF. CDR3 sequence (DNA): TGCAGCGCCTACAGGGGACCAGAGACCCAGTACTTC.

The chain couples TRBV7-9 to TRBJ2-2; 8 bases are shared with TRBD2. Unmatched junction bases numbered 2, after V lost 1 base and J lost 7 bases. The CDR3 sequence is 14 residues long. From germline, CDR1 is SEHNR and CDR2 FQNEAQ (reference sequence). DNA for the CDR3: TGTGCCAGCAGCTTAGGCGGGAGGAGCGGGGAGCTGTTTTTT. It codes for CASSLGGRSGELFF.